This entry features one TCR beta chain sequence. The antigen remains unidentified. These data originate in a study of T cell repertoires in cytomegalovirus infection. Across the study: Public TCR beta signatures were indicative of both CMV infection and a matching HLA type. General study results and limits: HLA-C-restricted TCR beta clonotypes specific for CMV led the ex vivo response. Cumulated frequencies of public TCR beta families served to identify carriers of CMV plus the relevant HLA.

Germline V gives CDR1 LGHNT, CDR2 FRNRAP. Trimming took 0 bases from V and 3 from J, leaving 12 bases between them. This CDR3 has 16 amino acids. TCRdb reprocessed the reads with MiXCR, giving one entry per CDR3 protein. The table lists a few hundred thousand distinct CDR3 sequences, around two fifths of them singletons. This chain connects TRBV12-5 to TRBJ1-5; no firm D call. The input for sequencing was cultured PBMCs, taken from culture after CMV antigen stimulation. This receptor was obtained from a human donor in good health (CMV status not recorded). Some clones in this sample may be carry-over from other donors' samples. The CDR3 DNA reads as TGTGCTAGTGGTTTGGTACCGCATCCAAACAATCAGCCCCAGCATTTT. Translated: CASGLVPHPNNQPQHF.